A selection of T cell receptor beta chains follows, all from one sample in a study of beta chain features in type 1 diabetes. The assay was immunoSEQ multiplex PCR, and TCRdb's table has in-frame clones only and misses some. Of fewer than 350,000 clones listed, less than 20% are singletons. Sequences were obtained from naive CD4+ T cells from blood. Every receptor here comes from a woman aged 18-35 years in good health. The CDR3 runs from the conserved cysteine through the conserved F or W. The order of the fields is V gene, J gene, clone size, CDR3 protein. Clone size appears in some rows only: once, few, many, or a class for an expanded clone.

>TRBV19|TRBJ2-1|few
CASSIESSGNYNEQFF
>TRBV29-1|TRBJ1-1|NA
CSVDNRGWETEAFF
>TRBV2|TRBJ1-1|NA
CASSDGRGHNTEAFF
>TRBV9|TRBJ1-1|NA
CASSVAAGTEAFF
>TRBV29-1|TRBJ1-2|few
CSALQGADRFYGYTF
>TRBV15|TRBJ2-6|few
CATSSGDTVFSGANVLTF
>TRBV2|TRBJ1-2|few
CASRNSQAEGYTF
>TRBV6-5|TRBJ2-1|NA
CASSYGQGRYNEQFF
>TRBV29-1|TRBJ2-1|few
CSARDRGLYNEQFF
>TRBV18|TRBJ2-5|once
CASSPGQGGETQYF
>TRBV19|TRBJ2-7|NA
CASSKQGPYEQYF
>TRBV5-4|TRBJ2-2|few
CAISTRDRGTGELFF
>TRBV2|TRBJ2-5|NA
CASTGVRETQYF
>TRBV29-1|TRBJ1-4|few
CSVSPQQATNEKLFF
>TRBV5-6|TRBJ2-5|NA
CASSLLGLAGQETQYF
>TRBV2|TRBJ2-3|NA
CASSGLPDTQYF
>TRBV25-1|TRBJ2-1|few
CASSSGISYNEQFF
>TRBV6-5|TRBJ2-5|NA
CASSYSSSKETQYF
>TRBV5-4|TRBJ2-3|NA
CASSATSGNTDTQYF
>TRBV29-1|TRBJ1-2|few
CSADREYGGYTF
>TRBV23-1|TRBJ2-3|few
CASSQPTSGGDTDTQYF
>TRBV4-1|TRBJ1-6|few
CASSQDGGGQYNSPLHF
>TRBV19|TRBJ2-1|NA
CASSIQGAKSVEQFF
>TRBV6-5|TRBJ2-4|NA
CASSYMASGAKNIQYF
>TRBV2|TRBJ2-3|few
CASSLTRFGTDTQYF
>TRBV30|TRBJ1-2|few
CACPVSPGNYGYTF
>TRBV7-9|TRBJ2-1|NA
CASSFRAGGQFF
>TRBV30|TRBJ2-5|NA
CAWGQMGTQYF
>TRBV5-1|TRBJ2-7|NA
CASSLTGSYEQYF
>TRBV29-1|TRBJ1-1|NA
CSALTGAQTEAFF
>TRBV9|TRBJ2-1|NA
CASSVEGDSSYNEQFF
>TRBV7-2|TRBJ2-3|few
CASSLDPSTDTQYF
>TRBV19|TRBJ2-3|NA
CASRLAGSTDTQYF
>TRBV6-6|TRBJ2-2|few
CASRRTGELFF
>TRBV9|TRBJ2-5|NA
CASSLTGSETQYF
>TRBV7-2|TRBJ2-1|NA
CASRRTGGSNEQFF
>TRBV7-6|TRBJ2-7|few
CASSLVGGSTTYEQYF
>TRBV7-3|TRBJ2-2|NA
CASSLSRNTGELFF
>TRBV6-6|TRBJ1-2|NA
CASSYESLGGYTF
>TRBV2|TRBJ2-7|few
CASRGDGLYEQYF
>TRBV5-1|TRBJ2-7|NA
CASSRSGQGYEQYF
>TRBV5-1|TRBJ2-3|NA
CASSSDRDRPTDTQYF
>TRBV4-2|TRBJ1-3|few
CASSPVGNTIYF
>TRBV6-1|TRBJ2-7|few
CASSEYVEGVEQYF
>TRBV25-1|TRBJ2-3|NA
CASGSLVSQYF
>TRBV9|TRBJ1-4|NA
CASSVSPGQGGEKLFF